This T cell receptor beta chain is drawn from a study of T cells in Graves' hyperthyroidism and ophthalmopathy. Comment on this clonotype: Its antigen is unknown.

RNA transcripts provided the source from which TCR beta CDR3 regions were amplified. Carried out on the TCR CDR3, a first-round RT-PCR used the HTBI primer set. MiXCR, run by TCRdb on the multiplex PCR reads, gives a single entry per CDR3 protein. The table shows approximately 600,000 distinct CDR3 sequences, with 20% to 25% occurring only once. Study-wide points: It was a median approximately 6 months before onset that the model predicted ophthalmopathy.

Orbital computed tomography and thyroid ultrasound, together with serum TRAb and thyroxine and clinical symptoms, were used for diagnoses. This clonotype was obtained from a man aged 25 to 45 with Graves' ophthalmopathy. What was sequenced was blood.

DNA of the CDR3: TGCGCCAGCAGCTTGCAGGGGAGTACCTACGAGCAGTACTTC. Its protein product is CASSLQGSTYEQYF. This rearrangement joins TRBV5-1 to TRBJ2-7; D possibly corresponds to TRBD1 (6 bases). V lost 1 base to trimming and J lost 2 bases, with 10 bases between them. The CDR3 loop spans 14 amino acids. Germline CDR1 SGHRS, CDR2 YFSETQ.